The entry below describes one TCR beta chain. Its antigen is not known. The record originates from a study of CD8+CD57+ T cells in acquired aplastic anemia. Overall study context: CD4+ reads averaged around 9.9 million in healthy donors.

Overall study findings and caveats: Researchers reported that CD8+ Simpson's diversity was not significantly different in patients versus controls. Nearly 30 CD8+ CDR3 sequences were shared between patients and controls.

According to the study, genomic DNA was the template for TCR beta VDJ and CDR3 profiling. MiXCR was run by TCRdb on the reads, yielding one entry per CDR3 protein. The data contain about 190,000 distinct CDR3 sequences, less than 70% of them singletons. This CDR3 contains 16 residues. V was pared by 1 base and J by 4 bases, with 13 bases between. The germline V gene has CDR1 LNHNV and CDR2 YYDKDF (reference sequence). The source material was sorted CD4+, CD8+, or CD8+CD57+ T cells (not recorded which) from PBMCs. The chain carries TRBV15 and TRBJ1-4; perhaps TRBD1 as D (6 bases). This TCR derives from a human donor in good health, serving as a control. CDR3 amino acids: CATSRARDTFNEKLFF. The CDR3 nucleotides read TGTGCCACCAGCAGAGCCCGGGACACTTTTAATGAAAAACTGTTTTTT.